These 10 T cell receptor beta chains were all obtained from the same sample, sequenced in a study of T cell responses to AZD1222 COVID-19 vaccine. Produced via immunoSEQ multiplex PCR; TCRdb's table is partial and in-frame only. The sample comprises around 130,000 clones, 70% to 90% of which are singletons, and under 6% rests with the top ten. The sample here was peripheral blood, taken 28 days after the second AZD1222 dose. The receptor set was obtained from an adult who received the AZD1222 COVID-19 vaccine.

The V gene is TRBV7-9, the J gene TRBJ2-3, with 8 bases lining up with TRBD2. CDR1 is SEHNR, CDR2 FQNEAQ, per germline (reference sequence). Trimming at V came to 4 bases and at J to 2 bases, leaving 8 bases not matched to a gene. This CDR3 is 16 amino acids long. This CDR3 is CASSSIGGAVTDTQYF. The CDR3 DNA follows: TGTGCCAGCAGCTCCATCGGGGGGGCAGTCACAGATACGCAGTATTTT.

The chain combines TRBV5-4 with TRBJ2-1; D gene unclear. This CDR3 contains 13 residues. Germline V gene data show CDR1 as SGHNT and CDR2 as YYREEE (reference sequence). V lost 4 bases and J 5 bases, leaving 10 bases between the germline ends. CDR3 sequence reads: CASSLGPDNEQFF. The DNA of the CDR3 is TGTGCCAGCAGCCTGGGCCCTGACAATGAGCAGTTCTTC.

V and J are TRBV13 and TRBJ2-7, with a possible D match to TRBD1 (6 bases). The CDR3 length is 16 residues. Germline CDR1 is PRHDT and CDR2 is FYEKMQ (reference sequence). The V end lost 3 bases, the J end lost 2 bases, and 17 bases lay between the germline ends. This CDR3 is CASSLGAAGTPYEQYF. The CDR3 DNA sequence: TGTGCCAGCAGCTTGGGGGCGGCCGGGACCCCCTACGAGCAGTACTTC.

This clone was counted a single time. This chain connects TRBV5-4 to TRBJ1-4; D uncertain. The CDR3 consists of 14 residues. CDR1 and CDR2 from the germline V gene are SGHNT and YYREEE (reference sequence). Trimming took 4 bases from V and 8 from J, leaving 15 bases between them. The CDR3 DNA follows: TGTGCCAGCAGCGAGACGCCCAGAGACGAAAAACTGTTTTTT. Translation gives CASSETPRDEKLFF.

The chain combines TRBV21-1 with TRBJ1-1. TRBV21-1 is a pseudogene segment. The CDR3 is 16 amino acids. The CDR3 here is CASSRLLGHQNTEAFF. The CDR3, as DNA: TGTGCCAGCAGCAGACTCCTCGGGCACCAGAACACTGAAGCTTTCTTT.

The chain uses TRBV3-1 (or the pseudogene TRBV3-2) and TRBJ1-5; D remains unclear. This CDR3 is 15 amino acids long. V shed 0 bases and J shed 3 bases, with 9 bases lying between them. CDR1 and CDR2 (germline): LGHDT, YNNKEL (reference sequence). The CDR3 DNA reads as TGTGCCAGCAGCCAAGACCCCCTTCCCAATCAGCCCCAGCATTTT. It yields the protein CASSQDPLPNQPQHF.

The chain has TRBV4-3 and TRBJ2-7; unclear D gene. Germline assignment: CDR1 LGHNA and CDR2 YSLEER. Trimming left V 0 bases short and J 0 bases short, with 6 bases between. The CDR3 length is 14 residues. CDR3: CASSQDPSSYEQYF. The CDR3 nucleotides are TGCGCCAGCAGCCAAGATCCTAGCTCCTACGAGCAGTACTTC.

The chain uses TRBV20-1 and TRBJ2-7; D not resolved. Germline V gives CDR1 DFQATT, CDR2 SNEGSKA (reference sequence). Deletions cut 0 bases from V and 3 bases from J, with 3 bases between. The CDR3 totals 11 residues. This CDR3 is CSARDLYEQYF. CDR3 DNA: TGCAGTGCTAGAGATCTCTACGAGCAGTACTTC.

The chain carries TRBV6-5 and TRBJ2-7, with TRBD1 identical over 7 bases. Germline V CDR1 and CDR2: MNHEY, SVGAGI. CDR3 length equals 14 residues. The J segment lost 4 bases and the V segment lost 0 bases, leaving 3 bases of the junction unmatched. The CDR3 DNA reads as TGTGCCAGCAGTTACTCGAGGGGGCAGTACGAGCAGTACTTC. As protein: CASSYSRGQYEQYF.

The gene calls are TRBV7-2 and TRBJ2-4; TRBD1 aligns across 9 bases. The length of the CDR3 is 16 residues. CDR1 and CDR2 (germline): SGHTA, FQGNSA. V lost 1 base and J lost 5; bases outside the gene matches: 6. The CDR3 region has the DNA TGTGCCAGCAGCTTAGTAACAGGGGGCTTTGAAAACATTCAGTACTTC. Protein sequence: CASSLVTGGFENIQYF.